The TCR beta chain under discussion was sequenced for a study of blood T cell repertoires in COVID-19. Study as a whole: From T cells, B-cell-depleted T cells, or PBMCs came the material, which was cDNA or gDNA.

In the study's own analysis: Scientists estimated how many nucleated cells there were by amplifying reference gene primers. Profiled with immunoSEQ multiplex PCR; TCRdb holds only in-frame clones, not every one. The DNA gave D and trimming, while V, J and clone size come from that table. The sample includes 200,000 or so clones, 80% to 90% of them seen just once. CDR3 length: 14 amino acids. Germline V gives CDR1 MNHEY, CDR2 SMNVEV (reference sequence). V was cut by 3 bases and J by 3 bases, with 11 bases left in between. The sample taken for sequencing was peripheral blood. The source is a woman between 55 and 75 years old who had recovered from COVID-19. The chain uses TRBV27 and TRBJ1-2; D is uncertain. CDR3 nucleotide sequence: TGTGCCAGCAGTTTTTCCAGGTTATACTATGGCTACACCTTC. This gives the protein CASSFSRLYYGYTF.